This is a list of T cell receptor beta chains from one sample in a study of control samples from healthy donors and cancer patients. Sequenced by immunoSEQ multiplex PCR; TCRdb stores in-frame clones only, minus some. The sample yields about 130,000 clones, about 94% seen once. Sequenced sample: PBMCs. The receptors stem from a man aged 55 to 70 with colorectal cancer. CDR3s include the opening cysteine and the closing phenylalanine or tryptophan. D genes are given only for firm matches. Some rows mark clone size as missing; the rest say once, few, many or name a class of expanded clone.

NA,TRBJ1-1,15,TRBV4-2,NA,CASSQVGQGGTEAFF,TGTGCCAGCAGCCAAGTGGGGCAGGGAGGCACTGAAGCTTTCTTT
NA,TRBJ2-3,13,TRBV5-1,NA,CASNDREGDTQYF,TGCGCCAGCAATGACAGGGAGGGAGATACGCAGTATTTT
NA,TRBJ1-5,14,TRBV6-5,NA,CASSYTGANQPQHF,TGTGCCAGCAGTTACACGGGTGCCAATCAGCCCCAGCATTTT
NA,TRBJ1-6,15,TRBV4-1,NA,CASSRTAGKNSPLHF,TGCGCCAGCAGTCGGACAGCGGGTAAAAACTCACCCCTCCACTTT
NA,TRBJ1-1,16,TRBV5-5,TRBD1,CASSPGLSGGRTEAFF,TGTGCCAGCAGCCCAGGGCTTTCAGGGGGAAGGACTGAAGCTTTCTTT
NA,TRBJ2-3,12,TRBV19,NA,CASSNRRDTQYF,TGTGCCAGTAGTAACCGGAGAGATACGCAGTATTTT
NA,TRBJ1-3,14,TRBV25-1,NA,CASSEVMSGNTIYF,TGTGCCAGCAGTGAAGTAATGAGCGGAAACACCATATATTTT
once,TRBJ2-3,15,TRBV24-1,NA,CATSQNGASTDTQYF,TGTGCCACCAGCCAAAACGGGGCGAGCACAGATACGCAGTATTTT
NA,TRBJ1-2,16,TRBV24-1,NA,CATSDPYRDSNYGYTF,TGCGCCACCAGTGATCCGTACAGGGACTCTAACTATGGCTACACCTTC
NA,TRBJ1-1,15,TRBV18,NA,CASSPLPQADTEAFF,TGTGCCAGCTCACCACTTCCTCAGGCGGACACTGAAGCTTTCTTT
NA,TRBJ1-3,15,TRBV7-2,NA,CASSINTGTGNTIYF,TGTGCCAGCAGCATCAACACAGGGACTGGAAACACCATATATTTT
NA,TRBJ2-2,17,TRBV24-1,NA,CATSDLVRGEPPARLFF,TGTGCCACCAGTGATTTGGTCCGGGGCGAACCACCGGCCCGACTGTTTTTT
NA,TRBJ1-1,14,TRBV27,NA,CASSLAGWGTEAFF,TGTGCCAGCAGTTTGGCAGGATGGGGCACTGAAGCTTTCTTT
NA,TRBJ2-7,9,TRBV27,NA,CASGYEQYF,TGTGCCAGCGGGTACGAGCAGTACTTC
NA,TRBJ1-4,16,TRBV5-1,TRBD1,CASSSLTGGRDEKLFF,TGCGCCAGCAGCTCGCTGACAGGGGGCAGAGACGAAAAACTGTTTTTT
NA,TRBJ1-1,15,TRBV3-1/TRBV3-2,NA,CASSYTGGGVTEAFF,TGTGCCAGCAGCTATACCGGAGGGGGGGTCACTGAAGCTTTCTTT
once,TRBJ2-5,12,TRBV30,NA,CAWETGQETQYF,TGTGCCTGGGAGACGGGGCAAGAGACCCAGTACTTC
once,TRBJ1-1,13,TRBV7-2,TRBD1,CASSLGGGTEAFF,TGTGCCAGCAGCCTAGGGGGCGGGACTGAAGCTTTCTTT
NA,TRBJ1-1,13,TRBV12-3/TRBV12-4,NA,CASRLGGNTEAFF,TGTGCCAGCCGTTTGGGAGGGAACACTGAAGCTTTCTTT
once,TRBJ2-5,15,TRBV19,TRBD2,CASSSGGALRETQYF,TGTGCCAGCTCTAGCGGGGGGGCGTTACGGGAGACCCAGTACTTC
NA,TRBJ2-5,11,TRBV7-2,NA,CASSLQETQYF,TGTGCCAGCAGCTTACAAGAGACCCAGTACTTC
NA,TRBJ1-2,14,TRBV10-3,NA,CAIREPGHNYGYTF,TGTGCCATCAGGGAACCGGGACACAACTATGGCTACACCTTC
NA,TRBJ1-3,14,TRBV5-6,NA,CASSLQGPGNTIYF,TGTGCCAGCAGCTTGCAGGGCCCTGGAAACACCATATATTTT
NA,TRBJ1-3,14,TRBV19,NA,CASSGGVSGNTIYF,TGTGCCAGTAGCGGGGGCGTCTCTGGAAACACCATATATTTT
once,TRBJ2-7,14,TRBV6-5,TRBD1,CASSWTGDPYEQYF,TGTGCCAGCAGTTGGACAGGGGACCCCTACGAGCAGTACTTC
NA,TRBJ1-5,14,TRBV30,TRBD1,CAWSGTGDNQPQHF,TGTGCCTGGAGTGGAACAGGGGACAATCAGCCCCAGCATTTT
NA,TRBJ2-6,15,TRBV27,NA,CASSFYLSGANVLTF,TGTGCCAGCAGTTTTTACCTTTCTGGGGCCAACGTCCTGACTTTC
NA,TRBJ2-3,13,TRBV6-2/TRBV6-3,TRBD2,CASSAGGRDTQYF,TGTGCCAGCAGCGCGGGGGGGAGAGATACGCAGTATTTT
NA,TRBJ2-7,12,TRBV30,NA,CAWSRQGYEQYF,TGTGCCTGGAGCCGCCAAGGCTACGAGCAGTACTTC
NA,TRBJ2-2,17,TRBV3-1/TRBV3-2,TRBD2,CARSPTSGGAGTGELFF,TGTGCCCGCAGCCCGACTAGCGGGGGGGCCGGGACCGGGGAGCTGTTTTTT
NA,TRBJ2-4,14,TRBV11-2,NA,CASSSRIAKNIQYF,TGTGCCAGCAGCTCCAGAATAGCCAAAAACATTCAGTACTTC
NA,TRBJ2-5,13,TRBV19,NA,CASSTGEAETQYF,TGTGCCAGTAGTACAGGGGAAGCAGAGACCCAGTACTTC
NA,TRBJ2-7,14,TRBV6-6,NA,CASSHADRPYEQYF,TGTGCCAGCAGTCACGCCGACAGACCCTACGAGCAGTACTTC
NA,TRBJ1-3,14,TRBV21-1,NA,CASSKDPPCATIYF,TGTGCCAGCAGCAAAGATCCCCCATGCGCCACCATATATTTT
NA,TRBJ2-6,14,TRBV25-1,TRBD1,CASSPQTGVNVLTF,TGTGCCAGCAGTCCGCAGACAGGGGTCAACGTCCTGACTTTC
once,TRBJ1-1,16,TRBV3-1/TRBV3-2,NA,CASSPARQGQNTEAFF,TGTGCCAGCAGCCCCGCCAGGCAGGGACAAAACACTGAAGCTTTCTTT
NA,TRBJ2-3,16,TRBV15,TRBD2,CATSRRSGASTDTQYF,TGTGCCACCAGCAGGCGAAGCGGGGCTAGCACAGATACGCAGTATTTT
NA,TRBJ2-2,18,TRBV2,TRBD2,CASSAGLAGGTNTGELFF,TGTGCCAGCAGTGCAGGGCTAGCGGGGGGGACGAACACCGGGGAGCTGTTTTTT
NA,TRBJ2-1,15,TRBV6-2/TRBV6-3,TRBD1,CASSIGTGGHNEQFF,TGTGCCAGCAGTATAGGGACAGGGGGCCACAATGAGCAGTTCTTC
NA,TRBJ2-7,14,TRBV15,NA,CATSRERGLYEQYF,TGTGCCACCAGCAGAGAAAGGGGCCTCTACGAGCAGTACTTC
NA,TRBJ2-3,15,TRBV18,NA,CASSPQGGGTDTQYF,TGTGCCAGCTCACCACAGGGCGGAGGCACAGATACGCAGTATTTT
once,TRBJ1-5,13,TRBV2,TRBD1,CASRGQGFQPQHF,TGTGCCAGCAGGGGACAGGGGTTTCAGCCCCAGCATTTT
NA,TRBJ1-5,18,TRBV5-4,NA,CASSDRATSPKRSQPQHF,TGTGCCAGCAGCGACCGGGCCACCAGTCCGAAAAGGTCTCAGCCCCAGCATTTT